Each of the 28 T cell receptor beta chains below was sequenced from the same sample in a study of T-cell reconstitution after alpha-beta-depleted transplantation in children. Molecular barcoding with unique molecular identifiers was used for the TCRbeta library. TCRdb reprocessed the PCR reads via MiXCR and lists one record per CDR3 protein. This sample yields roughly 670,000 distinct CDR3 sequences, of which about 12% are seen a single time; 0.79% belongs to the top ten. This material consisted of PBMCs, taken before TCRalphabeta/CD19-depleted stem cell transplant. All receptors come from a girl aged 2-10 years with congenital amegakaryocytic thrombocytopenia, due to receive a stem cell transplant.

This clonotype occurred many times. The CDR3 reads CSVELMLEQFF. CDR3 coding DNA: TGCAGCGTTGAGTTGATGTTGGAGCAGTTCTTC. The V call is TRBV29-1, the J call TRBJ2-1; no firm D call. CDR3 length: 11 residues. The germline V gene encodes CDR1 SQVTM and CDR2 ANQGSEA. Trimming took off 3 bases at V and 10 bases at J, with 10 bases between the two ends.

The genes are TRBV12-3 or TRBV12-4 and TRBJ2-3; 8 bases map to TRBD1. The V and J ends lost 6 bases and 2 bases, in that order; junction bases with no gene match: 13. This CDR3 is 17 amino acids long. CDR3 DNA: TGTGCCAGCAGCCTAAGTTCCGGGACAGGCTACACAGATACGCAGTATTTT. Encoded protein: CASSLSSGTGYTDTQYF.

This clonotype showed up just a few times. The CDR3 here is CASSKQGSYNEQFF. The CDR3, as DNA: TGTGCCAGCAGCAAACAGGGTTCCTACAATGAGCAGTTCTTC. The chain uses TRBV7-9 and TRBJ2-1; D possibly corresponds to TRBD1 (6 bases). V was trimmed by 5 bases and J by 1 base, leaving 9 bases between them. Germline assignment: CDR1 SEHNR and CDR2 FQNEAQ (reference sequence). CDR3 size: 14 residues.

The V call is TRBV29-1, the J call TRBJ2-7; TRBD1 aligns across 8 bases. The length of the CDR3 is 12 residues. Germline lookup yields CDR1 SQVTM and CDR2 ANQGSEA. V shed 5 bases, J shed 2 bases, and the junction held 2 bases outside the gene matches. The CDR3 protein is CSVLTGAYEQYF. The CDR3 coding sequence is TGCAGCGTTTTGACAGGGGCCTACGAGCAGTACTTC.

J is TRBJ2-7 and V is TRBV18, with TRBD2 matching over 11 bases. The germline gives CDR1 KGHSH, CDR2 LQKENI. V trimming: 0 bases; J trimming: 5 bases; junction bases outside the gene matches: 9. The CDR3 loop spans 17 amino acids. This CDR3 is CASSPPGTSGRLDEQYF. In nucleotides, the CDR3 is TGTGCCAGCTCACCACCGGGAACTAGCGGGAGATTGGACGAGCAGTACTTC. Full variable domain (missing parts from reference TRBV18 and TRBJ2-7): NAGVMQNPRHLVRRRGQEARLRCSPMKGHSHVYWYRQLPEEGLKFMVYLQKENIIDESGMPKERFSAEFPKEGPSILRIQQVVRGDSAAYFCASSPPGTSGRLDEQYFGPGTRLTVT.

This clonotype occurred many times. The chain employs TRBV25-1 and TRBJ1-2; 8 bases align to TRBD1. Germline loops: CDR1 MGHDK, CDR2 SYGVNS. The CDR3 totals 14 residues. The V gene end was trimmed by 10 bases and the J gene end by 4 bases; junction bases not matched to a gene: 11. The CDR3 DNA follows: TGTGCCACCCCTCGACAGGGGAAAGGCTATGGCTACACCTTC. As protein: CATPRQGKGYGYTF.

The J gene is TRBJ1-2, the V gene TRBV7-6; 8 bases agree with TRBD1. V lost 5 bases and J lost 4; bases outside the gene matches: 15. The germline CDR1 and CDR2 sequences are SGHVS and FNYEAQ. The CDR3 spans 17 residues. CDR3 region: CASSPLQHTGGTYGYTF. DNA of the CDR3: TGTGCCAGCAGCCCCCTCCAGCATACAGGGGGAACCTATGGCTACACCTTC.

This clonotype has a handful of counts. The CDR3 nucleotides read TGTGCCAGCAGTGGGAACCCTAATGAGCAGTTCTTC. As protein: CASSGNPNEQFF. This rearrangement joins TRBV25-1 to TRBJ2-1; unclear D gene. The CDR3 is made up of 12 amino acids. Germline CDR1 is MGHDK and CDR2 is SYGVNS. Trimming shortened V by 4 bases and J by 7 bases, and 8 bases separated the two germline ends.

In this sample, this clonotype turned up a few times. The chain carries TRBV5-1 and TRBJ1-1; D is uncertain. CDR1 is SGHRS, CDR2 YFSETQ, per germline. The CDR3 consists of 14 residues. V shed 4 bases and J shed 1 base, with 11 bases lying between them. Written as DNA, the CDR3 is TGCGCCAGCAGCGAGTTCGGAGAGAACACTGAAGCTTTCTTT. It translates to CASSEFGENTEAFF.

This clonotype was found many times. In DNA form, the CDR3 reads TGTGCCAGCAGTTTTGGTATTCGATCAACTAATGAAAAACTGTTTTTT. It is translated as CASSFGIRSTNEKLFF. This sequence joins TRBV28 and TRBJ1-4, with D uncertain. Germline-derived CDR1 and CDR2 are MDHEN and SYDVKM. This CDR3 comprises 16 residues. V shed 3 bases and J shed 0 bases, with 11 bases lying between them.

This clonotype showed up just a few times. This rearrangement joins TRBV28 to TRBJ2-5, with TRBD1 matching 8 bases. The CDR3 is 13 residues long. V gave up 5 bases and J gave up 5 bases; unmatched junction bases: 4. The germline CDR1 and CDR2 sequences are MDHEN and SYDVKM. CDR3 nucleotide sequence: TGTGCCAGCAGTCGGGGACAGGACGAGACCCAGTACTTC. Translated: CASSRGQDETQYF.

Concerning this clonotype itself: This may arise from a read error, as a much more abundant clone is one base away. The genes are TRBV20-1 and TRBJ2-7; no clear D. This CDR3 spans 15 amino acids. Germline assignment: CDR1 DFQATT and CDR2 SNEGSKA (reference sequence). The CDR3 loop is CSAIPDSKASYELYF. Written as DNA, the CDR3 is TGCAGTGCTATACCGGATTCTAAGGCCTCCTACGAGCTGTACTTC.

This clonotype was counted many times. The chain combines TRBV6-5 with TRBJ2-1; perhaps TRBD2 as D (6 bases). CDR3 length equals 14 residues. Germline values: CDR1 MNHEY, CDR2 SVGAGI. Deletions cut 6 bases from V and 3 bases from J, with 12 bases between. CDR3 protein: CASRLADNYNEQFF. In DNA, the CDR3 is TGTGCCAGCAGATTAGCGGATAACTACAATGAGCAGTTCTTC.

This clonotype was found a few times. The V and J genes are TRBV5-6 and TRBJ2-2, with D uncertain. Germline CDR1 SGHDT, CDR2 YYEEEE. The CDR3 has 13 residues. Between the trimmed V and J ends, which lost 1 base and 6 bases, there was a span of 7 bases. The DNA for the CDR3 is TGTGCCAGCAGCTTGAGGGTGCCCGGGGAGCTGTTTTTT. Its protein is CASSLRVPGELFF.

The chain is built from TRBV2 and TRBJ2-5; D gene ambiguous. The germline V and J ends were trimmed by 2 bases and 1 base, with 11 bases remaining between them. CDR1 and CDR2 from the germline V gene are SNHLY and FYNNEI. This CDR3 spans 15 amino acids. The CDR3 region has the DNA TGTGCCAGCAGTGAACGTCGGGCTAGCCAAGAGACCCAGTACTTC. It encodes CASSERRASQETQYF.

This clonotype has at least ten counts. CDR3 sequence (DNA): TGTGCCAGCAGCTTGGACGGGAGGGCCGGTGAGCAGTTCTTC. This gives the protein CASSLDGRAGEQFF. This chain uses TRBV5-5 with TRBJ2-1; 8 bases match TRBD2. CDR1 is SGHKS and CDR2 is YYEKEE in the germline V gene (reference sequence). The CDR3 spans 14 residues. V trimming: 0 bases; J trimming: 9 bases; junction bases outside the gene matches: 5.

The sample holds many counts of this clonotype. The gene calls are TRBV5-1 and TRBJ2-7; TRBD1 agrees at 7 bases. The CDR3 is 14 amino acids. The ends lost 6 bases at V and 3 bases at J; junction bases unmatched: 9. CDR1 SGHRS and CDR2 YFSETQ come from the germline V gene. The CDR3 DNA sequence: TGCGCCAGCACGACCGGACAGGCCGGCTACGAGCAGTACTTC. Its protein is CASTTGQAGYEQYF.

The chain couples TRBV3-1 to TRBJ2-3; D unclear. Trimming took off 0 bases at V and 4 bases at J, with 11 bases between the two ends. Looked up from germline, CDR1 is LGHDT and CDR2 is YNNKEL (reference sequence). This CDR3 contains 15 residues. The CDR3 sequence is CASSQEHVGADTQYF. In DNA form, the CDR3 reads TGTGCCAGCAGCCAAGAACACGTTGGGGCAGATACGCAGTATTTT.

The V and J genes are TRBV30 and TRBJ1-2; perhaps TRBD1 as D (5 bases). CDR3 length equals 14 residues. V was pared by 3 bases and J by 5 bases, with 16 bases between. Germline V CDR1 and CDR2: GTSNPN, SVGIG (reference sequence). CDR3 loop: CAWSAGLRNYGYTF. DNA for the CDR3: TGTGCCTGGAGCGCGGGACTTCGGAATTATGGCTACACCTTC.

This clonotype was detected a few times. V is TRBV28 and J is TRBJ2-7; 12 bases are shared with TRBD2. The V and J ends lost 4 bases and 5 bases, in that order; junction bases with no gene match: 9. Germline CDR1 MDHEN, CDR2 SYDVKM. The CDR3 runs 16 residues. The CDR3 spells CASSSPSSGRAHEQYF. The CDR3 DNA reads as TGTGCCAGCAGTTCCCCATCTAGCGGGAGGGCCCACGAGCAGTACTTC.

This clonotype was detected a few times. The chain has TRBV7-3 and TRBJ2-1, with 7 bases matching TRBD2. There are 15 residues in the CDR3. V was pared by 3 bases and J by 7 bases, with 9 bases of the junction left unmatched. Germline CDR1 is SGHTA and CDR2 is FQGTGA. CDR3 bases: TGTGCCAGCAGCTTTAGCGGCGGGGGAGGGAATGAGCAGTTCTTC. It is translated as CASSFSGGGGNEQFF.

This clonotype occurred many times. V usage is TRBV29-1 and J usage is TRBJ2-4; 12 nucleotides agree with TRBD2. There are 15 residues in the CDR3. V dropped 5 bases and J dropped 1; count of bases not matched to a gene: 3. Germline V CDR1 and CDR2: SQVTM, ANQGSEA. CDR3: CSVRLAGVAKNIQYF. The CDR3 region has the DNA TGCAGCGTTAGACTAGCGGGAGTTGCCAAAAACATTCAGTACTTC. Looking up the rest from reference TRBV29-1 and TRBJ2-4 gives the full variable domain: SAVISQKPSRDICQRGTSLTIQCQVDSQVTMMFWYRQQPGQSLTLIATANQGSEATYESGFVIDKFPISRPNLTFSTLTVSNMSPEDSSIYLCSVRLAGVAKNIQYFGAGTRLSVL.

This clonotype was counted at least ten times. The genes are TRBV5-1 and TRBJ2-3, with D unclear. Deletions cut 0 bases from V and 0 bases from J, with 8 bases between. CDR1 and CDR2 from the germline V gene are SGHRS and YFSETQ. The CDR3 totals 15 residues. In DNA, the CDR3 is TGCGCCAGCAGCTTGGTACTTTTTAGCACAGATACGCAGTATTTT. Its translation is CASSLVLFSTDTQYF.

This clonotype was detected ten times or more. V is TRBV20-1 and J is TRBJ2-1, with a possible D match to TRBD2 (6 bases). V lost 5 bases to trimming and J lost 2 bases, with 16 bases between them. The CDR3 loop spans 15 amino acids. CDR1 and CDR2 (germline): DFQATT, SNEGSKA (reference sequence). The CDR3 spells CSAPRSGPPYNEQFF. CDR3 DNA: TGCAGTGCTCCTCGTAGCGGTCCCCCCTACAATGAGCAGTTCTTC.

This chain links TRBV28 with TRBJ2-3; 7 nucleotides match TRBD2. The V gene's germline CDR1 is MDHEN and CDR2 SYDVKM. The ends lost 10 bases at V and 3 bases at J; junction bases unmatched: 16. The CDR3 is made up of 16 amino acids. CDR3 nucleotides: TGTGCCATCGGCCCCGGGACTATCGGTTTTACAGATACGCAGTATTTT. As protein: CAIGPGTIGFTDTQYF.

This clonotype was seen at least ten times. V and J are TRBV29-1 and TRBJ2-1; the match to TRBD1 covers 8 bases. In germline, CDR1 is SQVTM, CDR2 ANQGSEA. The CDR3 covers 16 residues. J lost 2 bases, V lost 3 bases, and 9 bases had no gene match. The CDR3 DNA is TGCAGCGTTGAGGGAACCGGGACAGGAACCTACAATGAGCAGTTCTTC. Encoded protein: CSVEGTGTGTYNEQFF.

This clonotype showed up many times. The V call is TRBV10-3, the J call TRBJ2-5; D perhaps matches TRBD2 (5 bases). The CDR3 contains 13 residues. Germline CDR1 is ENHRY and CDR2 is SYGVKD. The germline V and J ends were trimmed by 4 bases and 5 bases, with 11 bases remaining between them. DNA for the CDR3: TGTGCCATCAGTGCTACTAGTCCGGAGACCCAGTACTTC. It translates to CAISATSPETQYF.

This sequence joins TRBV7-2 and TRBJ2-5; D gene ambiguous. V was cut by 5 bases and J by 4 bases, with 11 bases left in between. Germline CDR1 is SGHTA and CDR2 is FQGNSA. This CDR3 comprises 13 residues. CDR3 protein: CASSIGLGETQYF. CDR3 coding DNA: TGTGCCAGCAGCATCGGTCTAGGAGAGACCCAGTACTTC.